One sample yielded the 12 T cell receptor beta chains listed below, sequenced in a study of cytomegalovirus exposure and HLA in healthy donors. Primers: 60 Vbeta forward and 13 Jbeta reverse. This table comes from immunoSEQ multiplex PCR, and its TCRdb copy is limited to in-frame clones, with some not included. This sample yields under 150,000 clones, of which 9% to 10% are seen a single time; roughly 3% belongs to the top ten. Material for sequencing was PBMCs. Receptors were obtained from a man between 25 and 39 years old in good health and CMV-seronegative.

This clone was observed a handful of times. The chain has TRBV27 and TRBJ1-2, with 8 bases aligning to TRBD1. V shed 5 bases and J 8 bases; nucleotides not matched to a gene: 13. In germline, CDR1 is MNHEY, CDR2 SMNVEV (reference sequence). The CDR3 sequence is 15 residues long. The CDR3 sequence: CASSPSRTGSGGYTF. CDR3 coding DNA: TGTGCCAGCAGTCCTAGCAGGACAGGGTCGGGAGGCTACACCTTC.

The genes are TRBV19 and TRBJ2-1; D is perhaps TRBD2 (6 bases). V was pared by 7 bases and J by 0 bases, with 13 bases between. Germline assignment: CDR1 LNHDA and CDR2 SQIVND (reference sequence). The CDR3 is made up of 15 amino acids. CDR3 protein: CASTAGWLSYNEQFF. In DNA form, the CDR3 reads TGTGCCAGTACCGCGGGGTGGCTCTCCTACAATGAGCAGTTCTTC.

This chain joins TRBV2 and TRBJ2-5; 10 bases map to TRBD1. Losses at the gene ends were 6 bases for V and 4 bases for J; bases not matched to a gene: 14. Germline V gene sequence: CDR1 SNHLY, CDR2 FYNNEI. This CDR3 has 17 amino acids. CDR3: CASRLGQGLLEGETQYF. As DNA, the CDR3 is TGTGCCAGCAGGCTGGGACAGGGGCTTTTGGAGGGAGAGACCCAGTACTTC.

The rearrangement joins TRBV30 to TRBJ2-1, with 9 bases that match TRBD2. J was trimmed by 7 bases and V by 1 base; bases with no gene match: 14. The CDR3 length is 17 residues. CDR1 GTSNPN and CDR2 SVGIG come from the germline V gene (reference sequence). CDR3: CAWSAGLAGVGGNEQFF. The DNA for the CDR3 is TGTGCCTGGAGTGCGGGGTTAGCGGGAGTAGGTGGTAATGAGCAGTTCTTC.

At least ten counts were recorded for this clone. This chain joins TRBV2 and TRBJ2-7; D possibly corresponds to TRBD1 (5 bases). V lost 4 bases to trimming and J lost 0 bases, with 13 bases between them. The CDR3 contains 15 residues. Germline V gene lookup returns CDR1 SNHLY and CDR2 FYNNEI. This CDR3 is CASSVGQGISYEQYF. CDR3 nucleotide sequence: TGTGCCAGCAGTGTAGGGCAGGGCATCTCCTACGAGCAGTACTTC.

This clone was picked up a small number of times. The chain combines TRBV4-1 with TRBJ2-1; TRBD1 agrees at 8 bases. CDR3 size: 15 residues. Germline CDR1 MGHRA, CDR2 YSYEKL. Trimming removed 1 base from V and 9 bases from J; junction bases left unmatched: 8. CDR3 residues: CASSQGRAGGPEQFF. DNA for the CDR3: TGCGCCAGCAGCCAAGGCCGCGCAGGGGGCCCTGAGCAGTTCTTC.

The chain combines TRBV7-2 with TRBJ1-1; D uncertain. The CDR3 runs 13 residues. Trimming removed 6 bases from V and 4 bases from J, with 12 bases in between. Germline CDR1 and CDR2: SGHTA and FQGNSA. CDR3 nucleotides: TGTGCCAGCAGAAGAAACGGAGTCACTGAAGCTTTCTTT. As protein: CASRRNGVTEAFF.

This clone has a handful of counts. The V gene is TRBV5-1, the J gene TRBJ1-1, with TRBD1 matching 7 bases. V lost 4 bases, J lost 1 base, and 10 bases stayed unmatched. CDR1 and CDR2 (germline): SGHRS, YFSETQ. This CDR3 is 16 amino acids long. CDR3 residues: CASSLAQGGGNTEAFF. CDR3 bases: TGCGCCAGCAGCCTGGCTCAGGGGGGCGGGAACACTGAAGCTTTCTTT. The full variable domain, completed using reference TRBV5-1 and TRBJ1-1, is KAGVTQTPRYLIKTRGQQVTLSCSPISGHRSVSWYQQTPGQGLQFLFEYFSETQRNKGNFPGRFSGRQFSNSRSEMNVSTLELGDSALYLCASSLAQGGGNTEAFFGQGTRLTVV.

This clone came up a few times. The CDR3 DNA reads TGCGCCAGCAGCCACGGGGGGGACACTGAAGCTTTCTTT. Residues: CASSHGGDTEAFF. The rearrangement joins TRBV4-1 to TRBJ1-1; a weak D match, TRBD1 (5 bases). Trimming removed 3 bases from V and 3 bases from J, with 8 bases in between. This CDR3 contains 13 residues. Germline V gene sequence: CDR1 MGHRA, CDR2 YSYEKL.

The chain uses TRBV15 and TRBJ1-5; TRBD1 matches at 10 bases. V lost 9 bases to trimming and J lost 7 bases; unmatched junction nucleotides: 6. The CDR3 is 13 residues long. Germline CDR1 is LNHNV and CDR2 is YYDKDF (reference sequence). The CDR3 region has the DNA TGTGCCACGGGGACAGGGGAGAACCAGCCCCAGCATTTT. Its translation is CATGTGENQPQHF.

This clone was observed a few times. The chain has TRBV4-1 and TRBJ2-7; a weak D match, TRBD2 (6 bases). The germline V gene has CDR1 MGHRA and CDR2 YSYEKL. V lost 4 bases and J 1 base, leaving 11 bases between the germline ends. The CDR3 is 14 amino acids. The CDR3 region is CASSPVEGSYEQYF. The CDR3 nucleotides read TGCGCCAGCAGCCCCGTGGAGGGTTCCTACGAGCAGTACTTC.

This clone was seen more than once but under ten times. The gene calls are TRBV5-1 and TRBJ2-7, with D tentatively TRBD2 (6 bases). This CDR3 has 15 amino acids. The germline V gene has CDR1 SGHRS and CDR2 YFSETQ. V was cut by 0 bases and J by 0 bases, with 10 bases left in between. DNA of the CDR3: TGCGCCAGCAGCTTGGATAGCGGTAACTCCTACGAGCAGTACTTC. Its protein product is CASSLDSGNSYEQYF.